Each of the 25 T cell receptor beta chains below was sequenced from the same sample in a study of T cell changes during pregnancy in multiple sclerosis (dated by TCRdb to about 2019). Libraries were built with the immunoSEQ multiplex PCR assay. Drawn from immuneACCESS, this table holds only the in-frame rearrangements with V and J called that TCRdb kept. Clones are partly lost; checked studies trace under half to an unresolved V gene and leave the rest unexplained. Within this sample are 60,000 to 75,000 clones, with roughly 88% of them counted one time only. The ten largest clonotypes hold 1.4% of the sample. The sequencing used peripheral blood, collected in the third trimester of pregnancy. The receptor source for this set is a female donor with multiple sclerosis, enrolled in a pregnancy study.

CDR3 amino acids: CAWRQGGVRADTQYF. The CDR3 DNA sequence: TGTGCCTGGCGGCAAGGGGGGGTTCGTGCAGATACGCAGTATTTT. The J gene is TRBJ2-3, the V gene TRBV30; D is perhaps TRBD2 (7 bases). Trimming pared 5 bases from V and 4 bases from J, leaving 19 bases between. This CDR3 is built from 15 residues. Germline CDR1 and CDR2: GTSNPN and SVGIG (reference sequence).

This rearrangement joins TRBV6-5 to TRBJ2-5, with TRBD1 matching over 12 bases. This CDR3 comprises 15 residues. In germline, CDR1 is MNHEY, CDR2 SVGAGI. J was trimmed by 5 bases and V by 2 bases; bases with no gene match: 3. CDR3 bases: TGTGCCAGCAGTTACGGGACAGGGGGCTTGGAGACCCAGTACTTC. Translation: CASSYGTGGLETQYF.

The rearrangement uses TRBV7-6 and TRBJ2-7; 10 nucleotides match TRBD2. CDR1 and CDR2 from the germline V gene are SGHVS and FNYEAQ. J gave up 3 bases and V 4 bases, and 9 bases lay outside the gene matches. The length of the CDR3 is 16 residues. CDR3 DNA: TGTGCCAGCAGCTCGCAAGCGGGGGGGCCTTACTACGAGCAGTACTTC. It is translated as CASSSQAGGPYYEQYF.

The chain employs TRBV10-2 and TRBJ2-2; the match to TRBD2 covers 11 bases. Looked up from germline, CDR1 is WSHSY and CDR2 is SAAADI. V shed 4 bases and J 1 base; nucleotides not matched to a gene: 2. The length of the CDR3 is 16 residues. The chain's CDR3 is CASSGGLAVNTGELFF. In DNA, the CDR3 is TGCGCCAGCAGTGGGGGACTAGCGGTGAACACCGGGGAGCTGTTTTTT.

The genes are TRBV9 and TRBJ2-1; D is uncertain. The V end lost 0 bases, the J end lost 4 bases, and 5 bases lay between the germline ends. This CDR3 has 13 residues. Germline loops: CDR1 SGDLS, CDR2 YYNGEE. This CDR3 is CASSVDSYNEQFF. CDR3 bases: TGTGCCAGCAGCGTAGACAGTTACAATGAGCAGTTCTTC.

The chain is built from TRBV28 and TRBJ2-2, with D tentatively TRBD1 (6 bases). This CDR3 is built from 18 residues. V lost 3 bases, J lost 4 bases, and 21 bases lay in between. In germline, CDR1 is MDHEN, CDR2 SYDVKM. The CDR3 DNA is TGTGCCAGCAGTTTTTTACCCCGAACTAACAGGGTCACCGGGGAGCTGTTTTTT. This encodes CASSFLPRTNRVTGELFF. The full variable domain, its missing parts supplied by reference TRBV28 and TRBJ2-2, is DVKVTQSSRYLVKRTGEKVFLECVQDMDHENMFWYRQDPGLGLRLIYFSYDVKMKEKGDIPEGYSVSREKKERFSLILESASTNQTSMYLCASSFLPRTNRVTGELFFGEGSRLTVL.

The gene calls are TRBV7-5 and TRBJ2-7; the table assigns TRBD1, which was not confirmed against the DNA. TRBV7-5 is given as a pseudogene. The CDR3 contains 12 residues. The CDR3 spells CARSDRPGEQYF. Written as DNA, the CDR3 is TGTGCCAGAAGCGACCGCCCAGGGGAGCAGTACTTC.

The rearrangement uses TRBV30 and TRBJ1-1; D uncertain. V lost 0 bases to trimming and J lost 0 bases, with 5 bases between them. The CDR3 spans 13 residues. Per the germline V gene, CDR1 is GTSNPN and CDR2 is SVGIG (reference sequence). The CDR3 loop reads CAWSVEMNTEAFF. The CDR3 DNA is TGTGCCTGGAGTGTAGAGATGAACACTGAAGCTTTCTTT.

The genes are TRBV30 and TRBJ1-2; D possibly corresponds to TRBD1 (6 bases). The CDR3 spans 16 residues. Germline-derived CDR1 and CDR2 are GTSNPN and SVGIG (reference sequence). The V gene lost 1 base and the J gene lost 0 bases, with 15 bases spanning the gap. Here the CDR3 DNA reads TGTGCCTGGAGTGGTTGGGGGACAAACCCTAACTATGGCTACACCTTC. As protein: CAWSGWGTNPNYGYTF.

The rearrangement uses TRBV6-6 and TRBJ2-7, with 7 bases fitting TRBD1. CDR3 length equals 15 residues. With V trimmed by 4 bases and J by 0 bases, 6 bases remained unmatched. The germline V gene encodes CDR1 MNHNY and CDR2 SVGAGI (reference sequence). The CDR3 DNA is TGTGCCAGCAGTTCAGACAGGGAGCGCTCCTACGAGCAGTACTTC. Translation gives CASSSDRERSYEQYF.

The chain carries TRBV7-6 and TRBJ2-1, with D perhaps matching TRBD1 (5 bases). The V and J ends lost 1 base and 9 bases respectively, with 7 bases between them. CDR1 is SGHVS, CDR2 FNYEAQ, per germline. The CDR3 covers 12 residues. The CDR3 coding sequence is TGTGCCAGCAGCTTAGAGGGGCGTGAGCAGTTCTTC. Its translation: CASSLEGREQFF.

V and J are TRBV28 and TRBJ2-1; D not certain. V was trimmed by 10 bases and J by 2 bases, leaving 12 bases between them. The CDR3 has 13 amino acids. Per the germline V gene, CDR1 is MDHEN and CDR2 is SYDVKM. CDR3 bases: TGTGCCACCTCGGTCTATGCCTACAATGAGCAGTTCTTC. Protein: CATSVYAYNEQFF.

V usage is TRBV28 and J usage is TRBJ2-3; 11 bases map to TRBD2. Germline-derived CDR1 and CDR2 are MDHEN and SYDVKM. The CDR3 has 18 residues. The J segment lost 5 bases and the V segment lost 2 bases, leaving 12 bases of the junction unmatched. In DNA, the CDR3 is TGTGCCAGCAGTTTAGGTACCCATAGCGGGGGGGCGGTAGATACGCAGTATTTT. Encoded protein: CASSLGTHSGGAVDTQYF.

This chain connects TRBV7-2 to TRBJ2-3, with 11 positions matching TRBD2. CDR3 length: 17 residues. The germline V gene encodes CDR1 SGHTA and CDR2 FQGNSA. Trimming at V came to 3 bases and at J to 5 bases, leaving 10 bases not matched to a gene. CDR3 DNA: TGTGCCAGCAGCTTTCGGCTAGCGGGGGGAGGAGGAGATACGCAGTATTTT. This translates into CASSFRLAGGGGDTQYF.

The chain is built from TRBV9 and TRBJ2-5; D is perhaps TRBD2 (6 bases). The germline V gene has CDR1 SGDLS and CDR2 YYNGEE. V was clipped by 0 bases and J by 5 bases, with 14 bases between them. This CDR3 has 15 amino acids. The CDR3 here is CASSVGRAPGETQYF. The CDR3 nucleotides read TGTGCCAGCAGCGTAGGGAGGGCCCCGGGGGAGACCCAGTACTTC.

The CDR3 coding sequence is TGTGCCACCACCCTAGGGGGGGGGACTAGCGGTGAAGAGACCCAGTACTTC. Translation: CATTLGGGTSGEETQYF. J is TRBJ2-5 and V is TRBV19; 11 positions match TRBD2. CDR1 and CDR2 (germline): LNHDA, SQIVND (reference sequence). The V segment lost 10 bases and the J segment 3 bases; nucleotides outside the gene matches: 16. The length of the CDR3 is 17 residues.

This clone was picked up a small number of times. The chain employs TRBV5-1 and TRBJ1-2; no definite D call. Trimming left V 3 bases short and J 4 bases short, with 10 bases between. CDR1 and CDR2 from the germline V gene are SGHRS and YFSETQ. The CDR3 is 13 amino acids. The CDR3 here is CASSWRSLYGYTF. In DNA, the CDR3 is TGCGCCAGCAGCTGGAGGTCCCTCTATGGCTACACCTTC.

V usage is TRBV14 and J usage is TRBJ1-1; maybe TRBD1 (6 bases). The CDR3 is made up of 17 amino acids. Germline V lookup: CDR1 SGHDN, CDR2 FVKESK. The V and J ends lost 3 bases and 9 bases respectively, with 26 bases between them. CDR3 amino acids: CASSHTEIGQQSSKAFF. The CDR3 DNA reads as TGTGCCAGCAGCCACACCGAGATAGGACAGCAATCGAGTAAAGCTTTCTTT.

The rearrangement uses TRBV28 and TRBJ1-2, with TRBD1 matching 7 bases. V lost 3 bases to trimming and J lost 4 bases; unmatched junction nucleotides: 14. Germline V gene data show CDR1 as MDHEN and CDR2 as SYDVKM. The CDR3 is 17 amino acids. DNA for the CDR3: TGTGCCAGCAGTTTTAGGGGTTTTGACAGGGTCCGCTATGGCTACACCTTC. Residues: CASSFRGFDRVRYGYTF.

This clone was picked up one time. This same CDR3 is encoded by further DNA sequences in the sample. This chain joins TRBV2 and TRBJ2-5; D uncertain. The length of the CDR3 is 12 residues. CDR1 is SNHLY and CDR2 is FYNNEI in the germline V gene. Between the trimmed V and J ends, which lost 0 bases and 4 bases, there was a span of 3 bases. The CDR3 nucleotides are TGTGCCAGCAGTGAAGCCAGAGAGACCCAGTACTTC. The encoded protein is CASSEARETQYF.

The chain links TRBV30 to TRBJ1-3; 7 nucleotides match TRBD1. The CDR3 runs 12 residues. Germline CDR1 GTSNPN, CDR2 SVGIG (reference sequence). V dropped 5 bases and J dropped 4; count of bases not matched to a gene: 2. Written as DNA, the CDR3 is TGTGCCTGGTCGGACAGGGGAAACACCATATATTTT. Translation gives CAWSDRGNTIYF.

This clone was observed a single time. The rearrangement links TRBV5-4 to TRBJ1-1; no reliable D call. Trimming removed 3 bases from V and 11 bases from J, with 17 bases in between. Germline CDR1 is SGHNT and CDR2 is YYREEE (reference sequence). The CDR3 has 13 amino acids. CDR3 region: CASSSFHLGEAFF. The DNA of the CDR3 is TGTGCCAGCAGCTCCTTCCACTTGGGCGAGGCTTTCTTT.

This clone was observed once. The rearrangement links TRBV10-3 to TRBJ2-2; weak D call: TRBD1 (5 bases). The CDR3 runs to 16 residues. V lost 10 bases to trimming and J lost 2 bases, with 20 bases between them. Germline lookup yields CDR1 ENHRY and CDR2 SYGVKD. CDR3 sequence reads: CATQLPPGRNTGELFF. In DNA, the CDR3 is TGTGCCACCCAGCTACCCCCAGGGCGAAACACCGGGGAGCTGTTTTTT.

This CDR3 is CASSFGNSGANVLTF. The CDR3 nucleotides are TGTGCCAGCAGCTTCGGGAACTCTGGGGCCAACGTCCTGACTTTC. The V and J genes are TRBV5-4 and TRBJ2-6; possible D gene TRBD2, 5 bases. Germline V gene lookup returns CDR1 SGHNT and CDR2 YYREEE (reference sequence). The CDR3 length is 15 residues. Trimming stripped 2 bases from V and 0 bases from J, with 6 bases between. Full variable domain (missing parts from reference TRBV5-4 and TRBJ2-6): ETGVTQSPTHLIKTRGQQVTLRCSSQSGHNTVSWYQQALGQGPQFIFQYYREEENGRGNFPPRFSGLQFPNYSSELNVNALELDDSALYLCASSFGNSGANVLTFGAGSRLTVL.

This sequence joins TRBV5-6 and TRBJ1-5; D is possibly TRBD1 (5 bases). This CDR3 contains 15 residues. Germline loops: CDR1 SGHDT, CDR2 YYEEEE. V dropped 1 base and J dropped 0 bases, with 8 bases sitting between them. This CDR3 is CASSLIGVSNQPQHF. The CDR3 DNA is TGTGCCAGCAGCTTGATAGGGGTTAGCAATCAGCCCCAGCATTTT.